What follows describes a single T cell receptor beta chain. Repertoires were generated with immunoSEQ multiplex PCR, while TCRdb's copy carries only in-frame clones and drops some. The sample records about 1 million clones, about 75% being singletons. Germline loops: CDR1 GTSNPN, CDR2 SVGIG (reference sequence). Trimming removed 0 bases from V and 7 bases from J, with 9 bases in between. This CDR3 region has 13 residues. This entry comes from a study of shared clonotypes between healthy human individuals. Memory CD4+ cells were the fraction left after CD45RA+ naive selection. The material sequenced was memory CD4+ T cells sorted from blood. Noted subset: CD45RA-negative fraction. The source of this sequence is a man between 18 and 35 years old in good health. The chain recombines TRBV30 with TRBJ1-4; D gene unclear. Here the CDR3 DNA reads TGTGCCTGGAGTGTTTGGGCCGGTGAAAAACTGTTTTTT. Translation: CAWSVWAGEKLFF.